These 3 T cell receptor beta chains share one sample of origin, sequenced in a study of shared clonotypes between healthy human individuals. Repertoires were generated with immunoSEQ multiplex PCR, while TCRdb's copy carries only in-frame clones and drops some. The sample lists roughly 490,000 clones, about 79% seen once, with approximately 12% in the top ten. What was sequenced was PBMCs. These receptors came from a woman between 35 and 50 years old in good health. Some clones in this sample may be carry-over from other donors' samples.

This chain connects TRBV27 to TRBJ2-7; TRBD2 might be the D (6 bases). CDR3 length: 15 amino acids. V was pared by 6 bases and J by 4 bases, with 19 bases between. Germline V lookup: CDR1 MNHEY, CDR2 SMNVEV (reference sequence). CDR3 residues: CASSPTAGGTYEQYF. The CDR3 bases are TGTGCCAGCAGCCCTACAGCCGGAGGGACTTACGAGCAGTACTTC.

The chain links TRBV11-3 to TRBJ2-2; D ambiguous. This CDR3 has 13 amino acids. Trimming took off 3 bases at V and 1 base at J, with 3 bases between the two ends. Germline loops: CDR1 SGHNT, CDR2 YENEEA. The CDR3 is CASSLENTGELFF. The CDR3 bases are TGTGCCAGCAGCTTGGAGAACACCGGGGAGCTGTTTTTT.

The genes are TRBV5-1 and TRBJ1-2; 11 bases are shared with TRBD1. This CDR3 comprises 15 residues. The V gene end was trimmed by 0 bases and the J gene end by 6 bases; junction bases not matched to a gene: 4. Germline CDR1 is SGHRS and CDR2 is YFSETQ. Written as DNA, the CDR3 is TGCGCCAGCAGCTTGGTCCCGGGACAGGGGGATGGCTACACCTTC. This codes for CASSLVPGQGDGYTF.